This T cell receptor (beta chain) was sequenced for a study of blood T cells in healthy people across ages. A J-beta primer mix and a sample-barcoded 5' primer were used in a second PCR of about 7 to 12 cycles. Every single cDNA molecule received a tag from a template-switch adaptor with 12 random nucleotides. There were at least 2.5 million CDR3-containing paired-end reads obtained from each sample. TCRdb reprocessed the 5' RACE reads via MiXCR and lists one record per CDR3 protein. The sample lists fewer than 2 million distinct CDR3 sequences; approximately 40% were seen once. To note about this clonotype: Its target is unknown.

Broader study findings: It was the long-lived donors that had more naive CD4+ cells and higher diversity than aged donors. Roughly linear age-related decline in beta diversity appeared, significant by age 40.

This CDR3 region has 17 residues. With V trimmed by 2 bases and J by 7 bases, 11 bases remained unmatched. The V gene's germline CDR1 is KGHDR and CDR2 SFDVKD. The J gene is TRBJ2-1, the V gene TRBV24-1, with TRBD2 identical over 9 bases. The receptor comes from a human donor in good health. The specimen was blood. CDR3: CATSDSSGGGAWNEQFF. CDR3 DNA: TGTGCCACCAGTGATTCCTCCGGCGGGGGGGCCTGGAATGAGCAGTTCTTC.